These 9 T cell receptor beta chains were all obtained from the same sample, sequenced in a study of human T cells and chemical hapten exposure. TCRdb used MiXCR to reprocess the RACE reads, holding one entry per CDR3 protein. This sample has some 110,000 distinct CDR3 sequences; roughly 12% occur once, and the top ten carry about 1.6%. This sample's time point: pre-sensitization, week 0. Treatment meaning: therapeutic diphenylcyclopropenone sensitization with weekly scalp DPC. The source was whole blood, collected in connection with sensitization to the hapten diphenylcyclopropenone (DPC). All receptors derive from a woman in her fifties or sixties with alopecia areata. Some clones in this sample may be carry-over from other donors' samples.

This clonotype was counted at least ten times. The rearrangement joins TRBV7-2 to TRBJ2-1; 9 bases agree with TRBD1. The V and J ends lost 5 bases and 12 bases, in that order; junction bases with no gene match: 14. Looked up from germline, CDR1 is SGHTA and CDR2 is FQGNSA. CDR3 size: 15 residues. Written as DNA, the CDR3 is TGTGCCAGCAGCCCTGACAGGGGGAGCCCATTGGGGCAGTTCTTC. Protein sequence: CASSPDRGSPLGQFF.

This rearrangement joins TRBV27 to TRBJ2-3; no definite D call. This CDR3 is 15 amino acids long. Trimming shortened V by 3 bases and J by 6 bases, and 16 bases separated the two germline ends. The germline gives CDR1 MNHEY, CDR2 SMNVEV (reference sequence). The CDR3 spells CASSLGGFEADTQYF. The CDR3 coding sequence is TGTGCCAGCAGTTTGGGTGGCTTTGAGGCGGATACGCAGTATTTT.

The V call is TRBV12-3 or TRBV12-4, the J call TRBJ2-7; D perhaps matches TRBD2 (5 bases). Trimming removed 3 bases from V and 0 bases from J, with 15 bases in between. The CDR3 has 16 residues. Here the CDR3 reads CASSFGSSLSSYEQYF. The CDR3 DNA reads TGTGCCAGCAGTTTTGGGAGCTCACTGAGCTCCTACGAGCAGTACTTC.

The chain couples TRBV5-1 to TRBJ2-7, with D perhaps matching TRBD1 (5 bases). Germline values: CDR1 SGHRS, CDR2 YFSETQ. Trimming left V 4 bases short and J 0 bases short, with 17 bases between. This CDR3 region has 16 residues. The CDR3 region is CASSGTRGVNSYEQYF. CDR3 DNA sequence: TGCGCCAGCAGCGGAACAAGGGGTGTTAACTCCTACGAGCAGTACTTC.

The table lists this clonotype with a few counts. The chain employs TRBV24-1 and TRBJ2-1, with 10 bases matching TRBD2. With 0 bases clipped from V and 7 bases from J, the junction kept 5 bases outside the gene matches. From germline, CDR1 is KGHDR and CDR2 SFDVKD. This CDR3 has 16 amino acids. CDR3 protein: CATSDLKASGRNEQFF. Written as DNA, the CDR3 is TGTGCCACCAGTGATTTGAAGGCTAGCGGGAGAAATGAGCAGTTCTTC.

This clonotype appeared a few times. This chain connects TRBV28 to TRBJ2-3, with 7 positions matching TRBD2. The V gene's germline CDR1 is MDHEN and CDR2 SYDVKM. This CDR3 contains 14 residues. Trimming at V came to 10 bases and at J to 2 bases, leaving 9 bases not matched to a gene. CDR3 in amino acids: CATTSSGLTDTQYF. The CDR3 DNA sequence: TGTGCCACCACCTCTAGCGGCCTCACAGATACGCAGTATTTT.

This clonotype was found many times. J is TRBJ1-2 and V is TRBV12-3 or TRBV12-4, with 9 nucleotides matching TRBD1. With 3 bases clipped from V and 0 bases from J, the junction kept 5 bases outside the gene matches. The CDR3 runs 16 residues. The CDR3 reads CASSLTGGLSNYGYTF. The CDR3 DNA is TGTGCCAGCAGTTTGACAGGGGGACTCTCTAACTATGGCTACACCTTC.

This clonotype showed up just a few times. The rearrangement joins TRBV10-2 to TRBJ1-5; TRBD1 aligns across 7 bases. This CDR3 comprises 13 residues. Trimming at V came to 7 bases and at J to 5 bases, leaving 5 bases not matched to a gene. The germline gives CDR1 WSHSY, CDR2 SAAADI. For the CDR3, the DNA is TGCGCCAGCACCGCCCAGGGGGATCAGCCCCAGCATTTT. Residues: CASTAQGDQPQHF.

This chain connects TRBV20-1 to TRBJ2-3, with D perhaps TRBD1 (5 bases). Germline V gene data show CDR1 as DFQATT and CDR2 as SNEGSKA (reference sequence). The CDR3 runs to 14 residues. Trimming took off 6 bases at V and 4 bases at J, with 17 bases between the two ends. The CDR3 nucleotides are TGCAGTGCCAAGGGGCTCTCTCAGGCAGATACGCAGTATTTT. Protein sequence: CSAKGLSQADTQYF.